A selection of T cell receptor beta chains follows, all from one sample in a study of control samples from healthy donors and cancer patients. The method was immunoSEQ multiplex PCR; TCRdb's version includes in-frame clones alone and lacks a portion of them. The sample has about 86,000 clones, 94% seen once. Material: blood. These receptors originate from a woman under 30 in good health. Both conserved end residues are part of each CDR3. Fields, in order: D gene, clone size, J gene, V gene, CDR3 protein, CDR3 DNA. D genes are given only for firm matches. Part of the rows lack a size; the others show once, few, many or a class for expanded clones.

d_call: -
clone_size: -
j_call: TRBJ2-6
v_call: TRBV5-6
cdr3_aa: CASSRGDRVGSFVAF
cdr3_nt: TGTGCCAGCTCCCGGGGGGACAGAGTCGGGAGCTTCGTGGCTTTC

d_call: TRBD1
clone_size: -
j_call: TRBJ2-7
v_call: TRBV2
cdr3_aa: CASRMLWTGGYEQYF
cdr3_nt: TGTGCCAGCAGAATGCTCTGGACAGGGGGTTACGAGCAGTACTTC

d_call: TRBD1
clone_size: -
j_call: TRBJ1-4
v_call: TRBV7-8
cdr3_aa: CASSQGQGVWNEKLFF
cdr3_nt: TGTGCCAGCAGCCAAGGACAGGGGGTATGGAATGAAAAACTGTTTTTT

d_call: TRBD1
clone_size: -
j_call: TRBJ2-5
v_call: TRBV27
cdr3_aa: CASSLGQGETQYF
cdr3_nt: TGTGCCAGCAGTTTAGGACAGGGGGAGACCCAGTACTTC

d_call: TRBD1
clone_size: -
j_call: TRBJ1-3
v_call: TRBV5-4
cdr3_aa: CASSLNRGGSGNTIYF
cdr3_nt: TGTGCCAGCAGCTTGAACAGGGGGGGGTCTGGAAACACCATATATTTT

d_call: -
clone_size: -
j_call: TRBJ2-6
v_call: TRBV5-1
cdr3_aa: CASSASAAISGANVLTF
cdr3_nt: TGCGCCAGCAGCGCCTCGGCCGCAATCTCTGGGGCCAACGTCCTGACTTTC

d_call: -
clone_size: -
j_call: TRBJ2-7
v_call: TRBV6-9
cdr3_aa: CASSYTSTSWEQYF
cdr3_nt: TGTGCCAGCAGTTACACCTCGACTTCCTGGGAGCAGTACTTC

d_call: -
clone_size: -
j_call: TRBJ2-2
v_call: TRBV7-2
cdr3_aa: CASSLYDPSRLSRTGELFF
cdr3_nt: TGTGCCAGCAGCTTATACGACCCCTCTAGACTATCCCGAACCGGGGAGCTGTTTTTT

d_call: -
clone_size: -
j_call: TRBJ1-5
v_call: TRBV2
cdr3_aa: CASDSPRQPQHF
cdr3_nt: TGTGCCAGCGATTCGCCCCGTCAGCCCCAGCATTTT

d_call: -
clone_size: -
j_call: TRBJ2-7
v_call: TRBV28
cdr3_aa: CAPPGQLAYEQYF
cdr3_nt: TGTGCCCCCCCAGGACAACTAGCCTACGAGCAGTACTTC

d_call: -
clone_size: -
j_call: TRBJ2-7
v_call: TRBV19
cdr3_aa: CASSIGFRGVNEQYF
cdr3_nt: TGTGCCAGTAGTATCGGGTTCCGGGGAGTCAACGAGCAGTACTTC

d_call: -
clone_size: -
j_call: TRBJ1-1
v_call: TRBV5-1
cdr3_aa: CASSAQESLNTEAFF
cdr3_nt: TGCGCCAGCTCCGCCCAGGAGTCTTTGAACACTGAAGCTTTCTTT

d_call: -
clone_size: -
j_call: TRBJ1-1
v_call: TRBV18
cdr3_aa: CASSDYRESEAFF
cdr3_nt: TGTGCCAGCTCAGATTACAGGGAATCTGAAGCTTTCTTT

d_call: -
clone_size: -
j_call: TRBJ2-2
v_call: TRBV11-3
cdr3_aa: CASSFSFGNTGELFF
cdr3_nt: TGTGCCAGCAGCTTTTCTTTTGGGAACACCGGGGAGCTGTTTTTT

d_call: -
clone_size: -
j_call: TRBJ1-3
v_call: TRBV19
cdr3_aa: CASSTDPGSGIYF
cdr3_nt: TGTGCCAGTAGTACGGACCCAGGTAGCGGCATATATTTT

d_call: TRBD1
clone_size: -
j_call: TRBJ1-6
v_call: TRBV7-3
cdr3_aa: CASSLLGTGNNSPLHF
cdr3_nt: TGTGCCAGCAGCCTTTTAGGGACAGGAAATAATTCACCCCTCCACTTT

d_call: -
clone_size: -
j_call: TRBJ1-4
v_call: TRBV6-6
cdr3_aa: CASSPRFGEKLFF
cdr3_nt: TGTGCCAGCAGTCCACGATTCGGTGAAAAACTGTTTTTT

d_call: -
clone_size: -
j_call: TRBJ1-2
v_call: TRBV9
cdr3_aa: CASSATGIPYGYTF
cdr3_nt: TGTGCCAGCAGCGCAACAGGGATCCCCTATGGCTACACCTTC

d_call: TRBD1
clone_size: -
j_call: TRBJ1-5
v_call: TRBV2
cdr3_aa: CASSPQTGQNQPQHF
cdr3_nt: TGTGCCAGCAGTCCTCAGACAGGGCAAAATCAGCCCCAGCATTTT

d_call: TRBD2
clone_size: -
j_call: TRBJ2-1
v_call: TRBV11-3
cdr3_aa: CASSLGAGTSGRDSDEQFF
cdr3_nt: TGTGCCAGCAGCTTAGGCGCCGGGACTAGCGGGAGGGATTCAGATGAGCAGTTCTTC

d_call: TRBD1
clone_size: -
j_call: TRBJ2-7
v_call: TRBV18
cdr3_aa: CASSRTGQGAYEQYF
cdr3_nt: TGTGCCAGCTCACGGACAGGACAGGGGGCCTACGAGCAGTACTTC

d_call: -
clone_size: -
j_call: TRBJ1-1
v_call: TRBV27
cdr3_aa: CASSLLGGYTEAFF
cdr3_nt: TGTGCCAGCAGTTTATTGGGGGGATACACTGAAGCTTTCTTT

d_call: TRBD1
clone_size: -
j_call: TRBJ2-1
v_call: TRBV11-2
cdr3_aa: CASTTYPTGSVGEQFF
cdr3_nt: TGTGCCAGCACTACCTACCCGACAGGGTCTGTCGGTGAGCAGTTCTTC

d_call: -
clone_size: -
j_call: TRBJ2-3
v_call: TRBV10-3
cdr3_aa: CAISASLGGNSPTSTDTQYF
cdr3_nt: TGTGCCATCAGCGCTTCCCTCGGAGGGAACTCTCCTACTAGCACAGATACGCAGTATTTT

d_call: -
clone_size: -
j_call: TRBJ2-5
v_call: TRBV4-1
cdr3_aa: CASSQDRTLLGAQYF
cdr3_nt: TGCGCCAGCAGCCAAGACAGGACACTTTTGGGGGCCCAGTACTTC

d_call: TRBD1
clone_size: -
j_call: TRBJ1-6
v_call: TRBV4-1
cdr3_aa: CASSQGTVHNSPLHF
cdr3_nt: TGCGCCAGCAGCCAGGGGACAGTCCATAATTCACCCCTCCACTTT

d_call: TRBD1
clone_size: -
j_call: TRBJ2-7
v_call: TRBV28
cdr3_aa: CASSPGQLYEQYF
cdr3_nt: TGTGCCAGCAGCCCGGGACAGCTCTACGAGCAGTACTTC

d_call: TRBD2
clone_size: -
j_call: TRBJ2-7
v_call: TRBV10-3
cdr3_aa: CAILAGLSYEQYF
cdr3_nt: TGTGCCATATTAGCGGGACTCTCCTACGAGCAGTACTTC

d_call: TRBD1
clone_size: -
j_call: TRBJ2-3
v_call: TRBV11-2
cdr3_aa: CASSLHRGYTQYF
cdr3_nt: TGTGCCAGCAGCCTTCACAGGGGTTATACGCAGTATTTT

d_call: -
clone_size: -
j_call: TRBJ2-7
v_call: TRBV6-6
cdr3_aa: CASSYLANRDYAQYF
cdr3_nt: TGTGCCAGCAGTTACTTAGCCAACAGGGACTACGCGCAGTACTTC

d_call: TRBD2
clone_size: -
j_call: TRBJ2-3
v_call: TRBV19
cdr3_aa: CATQGRGGPSTDTQYF
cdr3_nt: TGTGCCACCCAAGGGCGGGGGGGTCCAAGCACAGATACGCAGTATTTT

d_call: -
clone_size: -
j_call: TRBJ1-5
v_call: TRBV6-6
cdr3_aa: CASSYSGHGNQPQHF
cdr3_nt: TGTGCCAGCAGTTACTCGGGACATGGCAATCAGCCCCAGCATTTT

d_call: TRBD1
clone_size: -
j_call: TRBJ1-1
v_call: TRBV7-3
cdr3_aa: CASSSDRVNTEAFF
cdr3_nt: TGTGCCAGCAGTTCTGACAGGGTCAACACTGAAGCTTTCTTT

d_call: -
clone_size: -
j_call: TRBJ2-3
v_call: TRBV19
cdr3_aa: CASSIAFPDTQYF
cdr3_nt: TGTGCCAGTAGTATAGCCTTCCCAGATACGCAGTATTTT

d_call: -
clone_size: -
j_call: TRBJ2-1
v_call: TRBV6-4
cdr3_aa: CASSPDSRGDYNEQFF
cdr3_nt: TGTGCCAGCAGCCCGGATTCGCGAGGGGATTACAATGAGCAGTTCTTC

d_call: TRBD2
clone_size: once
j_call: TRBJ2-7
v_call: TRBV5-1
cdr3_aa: CASSLASGRVYEQYF
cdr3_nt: TGCGCCAGCAGCTTGGCTAGCGGGAGGGTTTACGAGCAGTACTTC

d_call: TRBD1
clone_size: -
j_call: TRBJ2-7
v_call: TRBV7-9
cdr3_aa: CASSSYPGQTRHEQYF
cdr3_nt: TGTGCCAGCAGCTCCTACCCGGGACAGACTCGCCACGAGCAGTACTTC

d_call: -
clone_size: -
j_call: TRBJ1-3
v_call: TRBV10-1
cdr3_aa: CARKRHPGGGNTIYF
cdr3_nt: TGCGCCCGCAAGCGACATCCCGGAGGTGGAAACACCATATATTTT

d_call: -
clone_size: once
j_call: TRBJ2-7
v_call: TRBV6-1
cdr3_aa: CASSEFTGIYEQYF
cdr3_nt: TGTGCCAGCAGTGAATTTACAGGGATCTACGAGCAGTACTTC

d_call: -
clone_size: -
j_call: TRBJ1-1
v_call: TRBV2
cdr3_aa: CASGGRANTEAFF
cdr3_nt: TGTGCCAGCGGGGGGCGAGCGAACACTGAAGCTTTCTTT

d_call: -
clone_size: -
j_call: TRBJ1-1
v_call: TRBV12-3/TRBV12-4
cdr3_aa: CASSSTEAFF
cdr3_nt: TGTGCCAGCAGTTCCACTGAAGCTTTCTTT

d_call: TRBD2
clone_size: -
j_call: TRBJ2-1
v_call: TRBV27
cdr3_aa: CASSSSGRVRYEQFF
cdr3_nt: TGTGCCAGCAGCAGTAGCGGGAGAGTTCGTTATGAGCAGTTCTTC

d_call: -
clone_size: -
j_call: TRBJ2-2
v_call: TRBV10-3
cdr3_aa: CAGNGQPTGELFF
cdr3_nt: TGTGCCGGGAATGGACAGCCCACCGGGGAGCTGTTTTTT

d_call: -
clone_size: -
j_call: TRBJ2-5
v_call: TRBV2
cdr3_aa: CASSRQGGGQETQYF
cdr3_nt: TGTGCCAGCAGTCGACAGGGCGGGGGCCAAGAGACCCAGTACTTC